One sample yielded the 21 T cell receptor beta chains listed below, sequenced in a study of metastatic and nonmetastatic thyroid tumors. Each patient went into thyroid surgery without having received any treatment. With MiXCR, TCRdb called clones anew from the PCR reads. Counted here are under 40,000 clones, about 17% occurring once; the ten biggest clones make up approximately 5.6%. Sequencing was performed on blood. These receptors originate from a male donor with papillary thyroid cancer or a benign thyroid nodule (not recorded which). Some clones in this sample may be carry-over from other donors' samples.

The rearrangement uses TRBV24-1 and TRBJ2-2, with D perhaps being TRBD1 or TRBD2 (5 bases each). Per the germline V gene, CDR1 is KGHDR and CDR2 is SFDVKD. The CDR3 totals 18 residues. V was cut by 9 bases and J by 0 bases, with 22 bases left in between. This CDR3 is CATYEGPQGCANTGELFF. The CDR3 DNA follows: TGTGCCACCTACGAGGGTCCCCAGGGCTGTGCGAACACCGGGGAGCTGTTTTTT.

CDR3 residues: CASSPTTSGVQETQYF. CDR3 DNA sequence: TGTGCCAGCAGCCCGACGACTAGCGGGGTCCAAGAGACCCAGTACTTC. V usage is TRBV4-2 and J usage is TRBJ2-5, with 11 bases matching TRBD2. Germline V gene lookup returns CDR1 LGHNA and CDR2 YNFKEQ. The CDR3 is 16 residues long. J gave up 1 base and V 4 bases, and 5 bases lay outside the gene matches.

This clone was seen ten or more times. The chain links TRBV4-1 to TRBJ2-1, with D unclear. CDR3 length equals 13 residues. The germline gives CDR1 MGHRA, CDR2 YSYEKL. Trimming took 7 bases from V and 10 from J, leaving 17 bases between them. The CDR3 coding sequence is TGCGCCAGCACCCGGACCGTCTCTGGCGAGCAGTTCTTC. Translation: CASTRTVSGEQFF.

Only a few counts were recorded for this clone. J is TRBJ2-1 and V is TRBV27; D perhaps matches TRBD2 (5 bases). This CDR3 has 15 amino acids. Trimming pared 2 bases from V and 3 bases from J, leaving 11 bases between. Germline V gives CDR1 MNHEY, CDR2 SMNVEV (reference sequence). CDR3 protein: CASSLGGSYYNEQFF. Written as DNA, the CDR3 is TGTGCCAGCAGTTTAGGTGGGAGCTACTACAATGAGCAGTTCTTC.

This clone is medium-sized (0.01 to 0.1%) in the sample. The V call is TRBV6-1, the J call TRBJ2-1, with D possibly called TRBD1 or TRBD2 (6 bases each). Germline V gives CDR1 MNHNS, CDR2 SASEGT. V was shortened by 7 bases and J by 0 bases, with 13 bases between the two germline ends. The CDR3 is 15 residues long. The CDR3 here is CASIEGGNSYNEQFF. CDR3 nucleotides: TGTGCCAGCATCGAGGGGGGAAACTCCTACAATGAGCAGTTCTTC.

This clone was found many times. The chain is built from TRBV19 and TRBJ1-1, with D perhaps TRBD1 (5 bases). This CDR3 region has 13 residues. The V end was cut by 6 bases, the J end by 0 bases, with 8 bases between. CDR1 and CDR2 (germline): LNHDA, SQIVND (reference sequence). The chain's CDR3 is CASSARVNTEAFF. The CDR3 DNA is TGTGCCAGTAGCGCCAGGGTGAACACTGAAGCTTTCTTT. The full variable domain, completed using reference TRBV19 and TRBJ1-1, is DGGITQSPKYLFRKEGQNVTLSCEQNLNHDAMYWYRQDPGQGLRLIYYSQIVNDFQKGDIAEGYSVSREKKESFPLTVTSAQKNPTAFYLCASSARVNTEAFFGQGTRLTVV.

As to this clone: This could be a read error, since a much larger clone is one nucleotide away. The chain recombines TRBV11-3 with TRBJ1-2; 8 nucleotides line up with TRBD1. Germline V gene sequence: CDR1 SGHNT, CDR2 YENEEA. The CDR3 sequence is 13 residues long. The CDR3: CAGSSGQAYGYTF. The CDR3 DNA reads TGTGCCGGCAGCTCGGGACAGGCCTATGGCTACACCTTC.

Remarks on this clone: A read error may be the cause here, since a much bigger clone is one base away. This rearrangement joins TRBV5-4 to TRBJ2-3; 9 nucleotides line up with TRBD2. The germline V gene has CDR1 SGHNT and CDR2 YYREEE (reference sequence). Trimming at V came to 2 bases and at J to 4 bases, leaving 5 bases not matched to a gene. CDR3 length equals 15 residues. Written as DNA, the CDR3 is TGTGCCAGCAGCTTTTTTAGCGGGAGTGCAGATACGCAGTATTTT. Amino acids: CASSFFSGSADTQYF.

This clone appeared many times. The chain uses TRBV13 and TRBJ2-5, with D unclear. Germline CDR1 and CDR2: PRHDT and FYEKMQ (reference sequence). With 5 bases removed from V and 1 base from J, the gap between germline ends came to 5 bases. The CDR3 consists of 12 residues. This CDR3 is CASSRGQETQYF. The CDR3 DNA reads TGTGCCAGCAGCCGAGGCCAAGAGACCCAGTACTTC.

CDR3 residues: CASSTLQGAQFF. The CDR3 DNA is TGTGCCAGTAGTACACTACAGGGAGCGCAGTTCTTC. The rearrangement uses TRBV19 and TRBJ2-1; D may be TRBD1 (6 bases). The CDR3 loop spans 12 amino acids. The germline gives CDR1 LNHDA, CDR2 SQIVND (reference sequence). The V gene lost 4 bases and the J gene lost 12 bases, with 13 bases spanning the gap.

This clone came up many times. Written as DNA, the CDR3 is TGTGCCAGCAGTTACTCCTCGGGCTCCTATAATTCACCCCTCCACTTT. Translated: CASSYSSGSYNSPLHF. This chain links TRBV6-5 with TRBJ1-6, with D hard to call. Trimming pared 0 bases from V and 0 bases from J, leaving 6 bases between. Germline CDR1 and CDR2: MNHEY and SVGAGI. CDR3 length: 16 residues.

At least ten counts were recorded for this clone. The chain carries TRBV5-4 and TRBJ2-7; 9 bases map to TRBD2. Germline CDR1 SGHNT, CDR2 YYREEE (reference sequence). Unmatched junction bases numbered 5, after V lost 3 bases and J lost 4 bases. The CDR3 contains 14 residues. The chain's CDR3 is CASSSVAGAYEQYF. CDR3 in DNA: TGTGCCAGCAGCTCAGTAGCGGGAGCTTACGAGCAGTACTTC.

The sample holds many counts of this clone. DNA of the CDR3: TGTGCCAGCAGCTTAGAATCGGGTTCAGGGGGCACTGAAGCTTTCTTT. Translation: CASSLESGSGGTEAFF. This chain connects TRBV7-6 to TRBJ1-1, with 7 bases lining up with TRBD1. Germline CDR1 SGHVS, CDR2 FNYEAQ. With V trimmed by 1 base and J by 4 bases, 9 bases remained unmatched. The CDR3 consists of 16 residues.

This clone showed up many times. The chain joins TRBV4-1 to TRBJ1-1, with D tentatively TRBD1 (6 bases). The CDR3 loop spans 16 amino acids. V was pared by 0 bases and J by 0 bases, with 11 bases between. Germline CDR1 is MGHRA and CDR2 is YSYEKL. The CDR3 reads CASSQDPRGLNTEAFF. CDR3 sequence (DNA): TGCGCCAGCAGCCAAGATCCGCGGGGGCTGAACACTGAAGCTTTCTTT.

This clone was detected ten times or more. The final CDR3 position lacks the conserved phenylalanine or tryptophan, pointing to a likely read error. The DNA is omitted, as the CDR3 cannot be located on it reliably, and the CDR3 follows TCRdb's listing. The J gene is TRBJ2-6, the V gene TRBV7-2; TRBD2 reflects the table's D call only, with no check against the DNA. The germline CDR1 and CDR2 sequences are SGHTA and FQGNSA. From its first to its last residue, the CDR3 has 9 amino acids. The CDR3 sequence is CASSLFPSS.

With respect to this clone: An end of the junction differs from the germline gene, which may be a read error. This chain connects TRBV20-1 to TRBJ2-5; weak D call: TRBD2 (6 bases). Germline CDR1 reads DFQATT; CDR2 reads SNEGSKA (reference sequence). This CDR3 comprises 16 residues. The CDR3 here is CSSSYFFRGSQETQYF. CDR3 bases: TGCAGTTCTAGTTACTTTTTTCGGGGGAGCCAAGAGACCCAGTACTTC.

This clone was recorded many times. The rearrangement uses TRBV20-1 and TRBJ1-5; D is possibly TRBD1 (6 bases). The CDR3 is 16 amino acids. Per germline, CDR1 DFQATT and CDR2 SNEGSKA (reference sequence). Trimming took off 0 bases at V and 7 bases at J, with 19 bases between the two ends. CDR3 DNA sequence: TGCAGTGCTAGAGATGGTGGTGGAAAGGGGGAGCAGCCCCAGCATTTT. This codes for CSARDGGGKGEQPQHF.

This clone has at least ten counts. This CDR3 reads CASSEKWDEQFF. CDR3 DNA sequence: TGTGCCAGCAGTGAAAAGTGGGATGAGCAGTTCTTC. The V gene is TRBV6-1, the J gene TRBJ2-1; no clear D. The V and J ends lost 2 bases and 8 bases respectively, with 7 bases between them. The CDR3 runs 12 residues. Germline V gene sequence: CDR1 MNHNS, CDR2 SASEGT.

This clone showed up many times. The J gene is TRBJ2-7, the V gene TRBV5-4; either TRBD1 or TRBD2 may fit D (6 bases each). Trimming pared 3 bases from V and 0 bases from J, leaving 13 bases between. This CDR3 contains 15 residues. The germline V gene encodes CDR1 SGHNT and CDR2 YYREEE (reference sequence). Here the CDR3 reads CASSSDGGRSYEQYF. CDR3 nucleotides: TGTGCCAGCAGCTCCGACGGGGGCCGCTCCTACGAGCAGTACTTC.

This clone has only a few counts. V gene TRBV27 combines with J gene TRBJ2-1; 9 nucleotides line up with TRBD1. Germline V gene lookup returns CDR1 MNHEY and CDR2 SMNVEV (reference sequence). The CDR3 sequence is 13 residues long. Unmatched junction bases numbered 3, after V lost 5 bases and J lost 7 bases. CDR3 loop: CASSRQGGNEQFF. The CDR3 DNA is TGTGCCAGCAGTAGACAGGGGGGGAATGAGCAGTTCTTC.

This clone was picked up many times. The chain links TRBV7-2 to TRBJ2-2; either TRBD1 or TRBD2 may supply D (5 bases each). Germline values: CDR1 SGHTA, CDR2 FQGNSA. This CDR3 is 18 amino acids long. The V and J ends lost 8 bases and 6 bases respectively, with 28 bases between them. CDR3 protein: CASGAIGQGVKGAGELFF. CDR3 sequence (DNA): TGTGCCAGCGGGGCCATTGGGCAGGGAGTAAAGGGCGCCGGGGAGCTGTTTTTT.